This is a list of T cell receptor beta chains from one sample in a study of blood T cell repertoires in COVID-19. Clones were read by immunoSEQ multiplex PCR, and TCRdb kept only the in-frame ones, dropping some. This table holds 95,000 to 150,000 clones, about 84% found once. Sequencing used peripheral blood. These receptors all come from a man in his sixties with acute or convalescent COVID-19. Each CDR3 is given with its conserved first and last residue. Fields, in order: J gene, V gene, CDR3 length, clone size, D gene, CDR3 DNA, CDR3 protein. A D gene is named only where the DNA matches it firmly. Rows may omit the clone size; those that give it use once, few, many or a size class.

j_call: TRBJ2-2
v_call: TRBV4-2
cdr3_length: 18
clone_size: NA
d_call: NA
cdr3_nt: TGTGCCAGCAGCAAAACAACGGCGGCGGAGGGTAACACCGGGGAGCTGTTTTTT
cdr3_aa: CASSKTTAAEGNTGELFF

j_call: TRBJ2-7
v_call: TRBV25-1
cdr3_length: 12
clone_size: NA
d_call: NA
cdr3_nt: TGTGCCAGCAGTGCCACAGGGAGCGAGCAGTACTTC
cdr3_aa: CASSATGSEQYF

j_call: TRBJ1-3
v_call: TRBV28
cdr3_length: 11
clone_size: NA
d_call: NA
cdr3_nt: TGTGCCAGCAGTCGGGTAAACACCATATATTTT
cdr3_aa: CASSRVNTIYF

j_call: TRBJ2-1
v_call: TRBV29-1
cdr3_length: 15
clone_size: NA
d_call: NA
cdr3_nt: TGCAGCGTTGATCCTCCCAGCGGCCCGTACAATGAGCAGTTCTTC
cdr3_aa: CSVDPPSGPYNEQFF

j_call: TRBJ1-1
v_call: TRBV19
cdr3_length: 14
clone_size: few
d_call: TRBD1
cdr3_nt: TGTGCCAGTAGTGGCCGGGACAGGAACACTGAAGCTTTCTTT
cdr3_aa: CASSGRDRNTEAFF

j_call: TRBJ2-5
v_call: TRBV15
cdr3_length: 15
clone_size: NA
d_call: TRBD2
cdr3_nt: TGTGCCACCAGCAGATCCCGACTAGCCCAAGAGACCCAGTACTTC
cdr3_aa: CATSRSRLAQETQYF

j_call: TRBJ1-6
v_call: TRBV6-5
cdr3_length: 14
clone_size: NA
d_call: NA
cdr3_nt: TGTGCCAGCAGTCACCAGGGTGGAAATTCACCCCTCCACTTT
cdr3_aa: CASSHQGGNSPLHF

j_call: TRBJ2-1
v_call: TRBV11-3
cdr3_length: 15
clone_size: NA
d_call: TRBD1
cdr3_nt: TGTGCCAGCAGCTTAGGCCGACAGGGTTACAATGAGCAGTTCTTC
cdr3_aa: CASSLGRQGYNEQFF

j_call: TRBJ2-7
v_call: TRBV7-2
cdr3_length: 18
clone_size: NA
d_call: TRBD2
cdr3_nt: TGTGCCAGCAGCTTAGGCTCTGGGTGGCTAGCGGGAGGATTTCAGCAGTACTTC
cdr3_aa: CASSLGSGWLAGGFQQYF

j_call: TRBJ1-2
v_call: TRBV19
cdr3_length: 16
clone_size: NA
d_call: TRBD1
cdr3_nt: TGTGCCAGTGTTGGAGCGGGACAGGGGAAAAGCTATGGCTACACCTTC
cdr3_aa: CASVGAGQGKSYGYTF

j_call: TRBJ1-2
v_call: TRBV9
cdr3_length: 14
clone_size: once
d_call: TRBD1
cdr3_nt: TGTGCCAGCAGCGCGGGACAGGGAACGGGGGGCTACACCTTC
cdr3_aa: CASSAGQGTGGYTF

j_call: TRBJ1-2
v_call: TRBV29-1
cdr3_length: 11
clone_size: NA
d_call: NA
cdr3_nt: TGCAGCGTTGAAGACAGGTGGGGCTACACCTTC
cdr3_aa: CSVEDRWGYTF

j_call: TRBJ2-7
v_call: TRBV27
cdr3_length: 14
clone_size: NA
d_call: NA
cdr3_nt: TGTGCCAGCAGTTTGAACAGCTTCTCCTACGAGCAGTACTTC
cdr3_aa: CASSLNSFSYEQYF

j_call: TRBJ2-5
v_call: TRBV7-2
cdr3_length: 13
clone_size: NA
d_call: NA
cdr3_nt: TGTGCCAGCAGCGTCAGGGGAAGGGAGACCCAGTACTTC
cdr3_aa: CASSVRGRETQYF

j_call: TRBJ2-4
v_call: TRBV7-2
cdr3_length: 19
clone_size: NA
d_call: TRBD2
cdr3_nt: TGTGCCAGCAGCCCGAAGAGGACTAGCGGGGGGGTAGCCAAAAACATTCAGTACTTC
cdr3_aa: CASSPKRTSGGVAKNIQYF

j_call: TRBJ2-4
v_call: TRBV7-9
cdr3_length: 16
clone_size: NA
d_call: NA
cdr3_nt: TGTGCCAGCAGCACCGGCAGGGGGGTGGTCAAAAACATTCAGTACTTC
cdr3_aa: CASSTGRGVVKNIQYF

j_call: TRBJ2-3
v_call: TRBV12-3/TRBV12-4
cdr3_length: 13
clone_size: NA
d_call: TRBD2
cdr3_nt: TGTGCCAGCACTACTAGCGGGAGTCATACGCAGTATTTT
cdr3_aa: CASTTSGSHTQYF

j_call: TRBJ2-1
v_call: TRBV2
cdr3_length: 22
clone_size: NA
d_call: TRBD2
cdr3_nt: TGTGCCAGCATCCCCCGGCGGGACCCTATAACGACTAGCGGGTGGGGGACCAATGAGCAGTTCTTC
cdr3_aa: CASIPRRDPITTSGWGTNEQFF

j_call: TRBJ1-2
v_call: TRBV11-2
cdr3_length: 14
clone_size: once
d_call: NA
cdr3_nt: TGTGCCAGCAGCTTAGAGACACCTAACTATGGCTACACCTTC
cdr3_aa: CASSLETPNYGYTF

j_call: TRBJ1-3
v_call: TRBV9
cdr3_length: 16
clone_size: NA
d_call: TRBD1
cdr3_nt: TGTGCCAGCAGCGCCACGGGACAGGCTGGGGGAAACACCATATATTTT
cdr3_aa: CASSATGQAGGNTIYF

j_call: TRBJ2-5
v_call: TRBV5-8
cdr3_length: 15
clone_size: NA
d_call: TRBD2
cdr3_nt: TGTGCCAGCAGCTTCGGACTAGCTCTCCAAGAGACCCAGTACTTC
cdr3_aa: CASSFGLALQETQYF

j_call: TRBJ2-3
v_call: TRBV24-1
cdr3_length: 16
clone_size: NA
d_call: TRBD1
cdr3_nt: TGTGCCACCAGTGAGCGGGACAGGGGATTAGCAGATACGCAGTATTTT
cdr3_aa: CATSERDRGLADTQYF

j_call: TRBJ1-3
v_call: TRBV7-2
cdr3_length: 15
clone_size: NA
d_call: TRBD1
cdr3_nt: TGTGCCAGCAGCTTGGGACAGATCTCTGGAAACACCATATATTTT
cdr3_aa: CASSLGQISGNTIYF

j_call: TRBJ2-1
v_call: TRBV27
cdr3_length: 17
clone_size: NA
d_call: TRBD2
cdr3_nt: TGTGCCAGCAGTTTAAGTCCGCGTCTAGCGGTCTACAATGAGCAGTTCTTC
cdr3_aa: CASSLSPRLAVYNEQFF

j_call: TRBJ1-3
v_call: TRBV6-5
cdr3_length: 13
clone_size: NA
d_call: NA
cdr3_nt: TGTGCCAGCAGACAGGGTTCTGGAAACACCATATATTTT
cdr3_aa: CASRQGSGNTIYF

j_call: TRBJ1-4
v_call: TRBV7-9
cdr3_length: 14
clone_size: NA
d_call: NA
cdr3_nt: TGTGCCAGCAGCTTGGAACAGGGAATTAGCCAACTGTTTTTT
cdr3_aa: CASSLEQGISQLFF

j_call: TRBJ2-3
v_call: TRBV10-3
cdr3_length: 17
clone_size: NA
d_call: NA
cdr3_nt: TGTGCCATCAGTCTTACCTCGGACGGACGGGCGGGAGATACGCAGTATTTT
cdr3_aa: CAISLTSDGRAGDTQYF

j_call: TRBJ2-1
v_call: TRBV6-2/TRBV6-3
cdr3_length: 18
clone_size: NA
d_call: TRBD2
cdr3_nt: TGTGCCAGCAGTTCCTACGGGACTAGCGGGAGGGGCCACAATGAGCAGTTCTTC
cdr3_aa: CASSSYGTSGRGHNEQFF

j_call: TRBJ1-4
v_call: TRBV12-3/TRBV12-4
cdr3_length: 12
clone_size: NA
d_call: NA
cdr3_nt: TGTGCCAGCAGTTTAGCGCGCAAAAAACTGTTTTTT
cdr3_aa: CASSLARKKLFF

j_call: TRBJ1-1
v_call: TRBV5-1
cdr3_length: 13
clone_size: NA
d_call: NA
cdr3_nt: TGCGCCAGCAGCTTCAGGGGGAACACTGAAGCTTTCTTT
cdr3_aa: CASSFRGNTEAFF

j_call: TRBJ2-4
v_call: TRBV4-3
cdr3_length: 15
clone_size: NA
d_call: NA
cdr3_nt: TGCGCCAGCAGCCAAGGGACCGGGACATTAAATTTTCAGTACTTC
cdr3_aa: CASSQGTGTLNFQYF

j_call: TRBJ2-5
v_call: TRBV5-4
cdr3_length: 17
clone_size: NA
d_call: TRBD1
cdr3_nt: TGTGCCAGCAAGAGGGGACAGGGACTGGGAAGACAAGAGACCCAGTACTTC
cdr3_aa: CASKRGQGLGRQETQYF

j_call: TRBJ1-4
v_call: TRBV5-1
cdr3_length: 13
clone_size: NA
d_call: TRBD1
cdr3_nt: TGCGCCAGCAGCCGGGACAGTGGGGAAAAACTGTTTTTT
cdr3_aa: CASSRDSGEKLFF

j_call: TRBJ2-7
v_call: TRBV28
cdr3_length: 14
clone_size: once
d_call: NA
cdr3_nt: TGTGCCAGCACCTCTCTGGCAGGTACGTACGAGCAGTACTTC
cdr3_aa: CASTSLAGTYEQYF

j_call: TRBJ1-1
v_call: TRBV12-3/TRBV12-4
cdr3_length: 13
clone_size: few
d_call: TRBD1
cdr3_nt: TGTGCCAGCAGGGACTCAGGGGGCACTGAAGCTTTCTTT
cdr3_aa: CASRDSGGTEAFF

j_call: TRBJ2-7
v_call: TRBV7-5
cdr3_length: 13
clone_size: NA
d_call: NA
cdr3_nt: TGTGCCAGGACCCGCGACAGGGGTTACGAGCAGTACTTC
cdr3_aa: CARTRDRGYEQYF

j_call: TRBJ2-7
v_call: TRBV19
cdr3_length: 14
clone_size: NA
d_call: TRBD2
cdr3_nt: TGTGCCAGCGCTATAGCAGCGGGGACCTACGAGCAGTACTTC
cdr3_aa: CASAIAAGTYEQYF

j_call: TRBJ2-3
v_call: TRBV5-1
cdr3_length: 18
clone_size: NA
d_call: TRBD2
cdr3_nt: TGCGCCAGCAGCTCGGGACTAGCGGGCGCTTACAGCACAGATACGCAGTATTTT
cdr3_aa: CASSSGLAGAYSTDTQYF

j_call: TRBJ1-2
v_call: TRBV21-1
cdr3_length: 16
clone_size: NA
d_call: NA
cdr3_nt: TGTGCCAGCAGCCCCCAGTTAGGCAGGGGGCGTAAAGGCTACACCTTC
cdr3_aa: CASSPQLGRGRKGYTF

j_call: TRBJ2-7
v_call: TRBV7-8
cdr3_length: 15
clone_size: NA
d_call: TRBD2
cdr3_nt: TGTGCCAGCAGCTGGAGCTCTAGCGGGACCTACGAGCAGTACTTC
cdr3_aa: CASSWSSSGTYEQYF

j_call: TRBJ2-2
v_call: TRBV9
cdr3_length: 13
clone_size: NA
d_call: NA
cdr3_nt: TGTGCCAGCAGCTTCGAGCCGAGGGGGGAGCTGTTTTTT
cdr3_aa: CASSFEPRGELFF

j_call: TRBJ2-4
v_call: TRBV4-3
cdr3_length: 15
clone_size: NA
d_call: NA
cdr3_nt: TGCGCCAGCAGCCCTTCCGGGAACGCCAAAAACATTCAGTACTTC
cdr3_aa: CASSPSGNAKNIQYF

j_call: TRBJ1-5
v_call: TRBV7-2
cdr3_length: 16
clone_size: once
d_call: NA
cdr3_nt: TGTGCCAGCAGCTTAGGTATAGGGGAACAATCCCAGCCCCAGCATTTT
cdr3_aa: CASSLGIGEQSQPQHF

j_call: TRBJ2-1
v_call: TRBV6-6
cdr3_length: 15
clone_size: NA
d_call: TRBD1
cdr3_nt: TGTGCCAGCAGTTTACAGGGGGGCCCCTACAATGAGCAGTTCTTC
cdr3_aa: CASSLQGGPYNEQFF